The entry below describes one T cell receptor (beta chain). The antigen is not known. Trimming at V came to 3 bases and at J to 4 bases, leaving 5 bases not matched to a gene. The germline V gene has CDR1 SEHNR and CDR2 FQNEAQ (reference sequence). The CDR3 is 16 residues long. The sample is drawn from a study of OX40 agonist ivuxolimab in advanced cancers. Study as a whole: Patients received the agonistic anti-OX40 (CD134) antibody ivuxolimab. One patient with hepatocellular carcinoma and two with cutaneous melanoma, three in all, had partial responses.

Sequencing used immunoSEQ multiplex PCR; TCRdb keeps in-frame clones, though not all of them. The sample lists roughly 67,000 clones; around 92% were seen once. Notes on the study in general: Patients who responded partially at 0.1-3.0 mg/kg showed clonal expansion ranking among the lowest.

The sequencing here drew on CD4+ or CD8+ T cells sorted from blood, taken in a trial of the OX40 agonist ivuxolimab. This TCR came from an adult with an advanced solid tumor such as melanoma, head and neck, liver or kidney cancer. J is TRBJ2-2 and V is TRBV7-9, with 10 bases identical to TRBD2. Written as DNA, the CDR3 is TGTGCCAGCAGCTTCGCTAGCGGGAGTGTCACCGGGGAGCTGTTTTTT. Protein sequence: CASSFASGSVTGELFF.